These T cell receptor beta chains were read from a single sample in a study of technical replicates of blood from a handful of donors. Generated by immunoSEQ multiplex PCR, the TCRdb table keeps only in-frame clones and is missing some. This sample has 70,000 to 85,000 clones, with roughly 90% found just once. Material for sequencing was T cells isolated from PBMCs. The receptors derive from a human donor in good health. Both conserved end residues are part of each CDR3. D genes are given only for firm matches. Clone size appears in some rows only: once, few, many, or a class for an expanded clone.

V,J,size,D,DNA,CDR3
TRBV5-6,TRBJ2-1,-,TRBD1,TGTGCCAGCAGCCCACGGACAGGGGGCCTACTAGCGGATGAGCAGTTCTTC,CASSPRTGGLLADEQFF
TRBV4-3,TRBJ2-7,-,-,TGCGCCAGCAGCCTTAACAGGGACGTCGAGCAGTACTTC,CASSLNRDVEQYF
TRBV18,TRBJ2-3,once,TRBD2,TGTGCCAGCTCACCTAGCGGGAGGGTAGATACGCAGTATTTT,CASSPSGRVDTQYF
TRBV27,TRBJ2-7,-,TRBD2,TGTGCCAGCAGGTCGGGACTAGCGGAATACGAGCAGTACTTC,CASRSGLAEYEQYF
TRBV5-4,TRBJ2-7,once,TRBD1,TGTGCCAGCAGCTGGGATGACAGGGTCACCTACGAGCAGTACTTC,CASSWDDRVTYEQYF
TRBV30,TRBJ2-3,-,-,TGTGCCTGGAGCGTACAGGGTTGGGACACAGATACGCAGTATTTT,CAWSVQGWDTDTQYF
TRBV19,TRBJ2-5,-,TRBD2,TGTGCCAGTAGTGAGGGACTAGCAGAAGAGACCCAGTACTTC,CASSEGLAEETQYF
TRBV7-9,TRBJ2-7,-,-,TGTGCCAGCAGCTTCCGAGGAACGGGTAACGAGCAGTACTTC,CASSFRGTGNEQYF
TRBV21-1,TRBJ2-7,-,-,TGTGCCAGCAGCAAAGAGAAGAGAAGTTTGGGAGGGCTAGCGGGGTACGAGCAGTACTTC,CASSKEKRSLGGLAGYEQYF
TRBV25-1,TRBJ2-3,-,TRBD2,TGTGCCAGCAGTGGACGACTAGCGGGAGACCCAGATACGCAGTATTTT,CASSGRLAGDPDTQYF
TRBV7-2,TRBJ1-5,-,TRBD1,TGTGCCAGCAGCCCAGACAGGGACCGGAGCAATCAGCCCCAGCATTTT,CASSPDRDRSNQPQHF
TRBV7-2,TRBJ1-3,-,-,TGTGCCAGCAGTCTACAGGGTGGTGGAAACACCATATATTTT,CASSLQGGGNTIYF
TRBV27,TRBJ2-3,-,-,TGTGCCAGCAGTTTCCCCGGAGATACGCAGTATTTT,CASSFPGDTQYF
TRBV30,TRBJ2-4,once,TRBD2,TGTGCCTGGGGCGGGGGACTAGGGACTAACATTCAGTACTTC,CAWGGGLGTNIQYF
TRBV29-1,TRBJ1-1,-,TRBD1,TGCAGCGTTGAAAGGACAGGCACTGAAGCTTTCTTT,CSVERTGTEAFF
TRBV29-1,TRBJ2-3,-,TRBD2,TGCAGCGTTTGGGATTCGGGACTAGCGGCGGATACGCAGTATTTT,CSVWDSGLAADTQYF
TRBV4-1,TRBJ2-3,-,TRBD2,TGCGCCAGCAGCCAAGTTGGATTAGCGGGAGGTCCTGAAAGGGATACGCAGTATTTT,CASSQVGLAGGPERDTQYF
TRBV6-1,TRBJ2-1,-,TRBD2,TGTGCCAGCGAGAACCTAGCGGGAGGGTACAATGAGCAGTTCTTC,CASENLAGGYNEQFF
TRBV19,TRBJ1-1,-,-,TGTGCCAGTAGTATCCCCAGGGAATACACTGAAGCTTTCTTT,CASSIPREYTEAFF
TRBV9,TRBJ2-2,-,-,TGTGCCAGCAGCTCAGTCCCCGGGGAGCTGTTTTTT,CASSSVPGELFF
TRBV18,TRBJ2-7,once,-,TGTGCCAGCTCAACGGGGTACGAGCAGTACTTC,CASSTGYEQYF
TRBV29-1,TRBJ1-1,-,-,TGCAGCGTTGAAGTTCAGGGATACAGTGAAGCTTTCTTT,CSVEVQGYSEAFF
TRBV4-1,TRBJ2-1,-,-,TGCGCCAGCAGCCAACCTTGGACAGAAAACAATGAGCAGTTCTTC,CASSQPWTENNEQFF
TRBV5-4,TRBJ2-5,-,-,TGTGCCAGCAGCACCGGAGGGACTTGGGAGACCCAGTACTTC,CASSTGGTWETQYF
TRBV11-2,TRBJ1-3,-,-,TGTGCCAGCCGCTCGACAGCCAACTCTGGAAACACCATATATTTT,CASRSTANSGNTIYF
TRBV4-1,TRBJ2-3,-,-,TGCGCCAGCAGCCAAGTCGCCAGCTTAGCGGCCATGACAGATACGCAGTATTTT,CASSQVASLAAMTDTQYF
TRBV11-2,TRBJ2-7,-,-,TGTGCCAGCAGCTTAGAAGTAGATTCCTACGAGCAGTACTTC,CASSLEVDSYEQYF
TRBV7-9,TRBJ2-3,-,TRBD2,TGTGCCAGCAGCTTATCCCCGCTAGCGGGAGACGTGGATACGCAGTATTTT,CASSLSPLAGDVDTQYF
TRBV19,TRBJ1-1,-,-,TGTGCCAGTAGTATTTTAGACGACAGAGGCCTTGAAGCTTTCTTT,CASSILDDRGLEAFF
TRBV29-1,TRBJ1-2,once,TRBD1,TGCAGCGTCATACCGGGACAGGGATACGGCTACACCTTC,CSVIPGQGYGYTF
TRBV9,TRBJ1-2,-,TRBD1,TGTGCCAGCGGGGCCGGGACAGCGATCCCGGAGGGCTACACCTTC,CASGAGTAIPEGYTF
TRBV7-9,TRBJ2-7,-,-,TGTGCCAGCATCTCTGCCGTCCGGGACAACCCAGGGAACGAGCAGTACTTC,CASISAVRDNPGNEQYF
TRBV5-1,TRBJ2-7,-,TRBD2,TGCGCCAGCACCCGGACTAGCGGGAGCTACGAGCAGTACTTC,CASTRTSGSYEQYF
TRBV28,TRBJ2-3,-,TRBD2,TGTGCCAGCAAGGCGGGAGCCACAGATACGCAGTATTTT,CASKAGATDTQYF
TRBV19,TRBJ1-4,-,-,TGTGCCACCCGTCCCCTAGCAACTAATGAAAAACTGTTTTTT,CATRPLATNEKLFF
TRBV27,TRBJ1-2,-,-,TGTGCCAGCAGTACCCAGGGGAGATATGGCTACACCTTC,CASSTQGRYGYTF
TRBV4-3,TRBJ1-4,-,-,TGCGCCAGCGCCCCTACGAGTGCAACTAATGAAAAACTGTTTTTT,CASAPTSATNEKLFF
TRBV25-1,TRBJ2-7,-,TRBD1,TGTGCCAGCAGTGAATCCACAAGGACAGGCTCCTACGAGCAGTACTTC,CASSESTRTGSYEQYF
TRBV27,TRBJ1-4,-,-,TGTGCCAGCAGTTTCGTTGCGGCTAATGAAAAACTGTTTTTT,CASSFVAANEKLFF
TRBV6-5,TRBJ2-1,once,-,TGTGCCAGCAGTTACTCAATAACAGGGATCAATGAGCAGTTCTTC,CASSYSITGINEQFF
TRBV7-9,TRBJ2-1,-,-,TGTGCCAGCAGCCAAGAGGCCTCCCTGGAGATCTTC,CASSQEASLEIF
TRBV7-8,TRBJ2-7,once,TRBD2,TGTGCCAGCAGCCCGAAAGAACTAGCGAACTTGGTCGAGCAGTACTTC,CASSPKELANLVEQYF
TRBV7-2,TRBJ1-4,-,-,TGTGCCAGCAGCTTATTTGCGGGGATAGGGAATGGTACTAATGAAAAACTGTTTTTT,CASSLFAGIGNGTNEKLFF
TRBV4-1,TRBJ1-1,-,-,TGCGCCAGCAGCCAAGACAGGGGCACTGAAGCTTTCTTT,CASSQDRGTEAFF
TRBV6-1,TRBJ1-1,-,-,TGTGCCAGCAGTGATGGATGGGGGCTCGGGACTGAAGCTTTCTTT,CASSDGWGLGTEAFF
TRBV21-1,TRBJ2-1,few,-,TGTGCCAGCAGAGCGGGAGCTTGTCAGTTCTTC,CASRAGACQFF
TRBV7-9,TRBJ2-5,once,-,TGTGCCAGCAGCTTAGACCGGTACCAAGAGACCCAGTACTTC,CASSLDRYQETQYF
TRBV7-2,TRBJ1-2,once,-,TGTGCCAGCAGCTTAGATAACAGGAACTATGGCTACACCTTC,CASSLDNRNYGYTF
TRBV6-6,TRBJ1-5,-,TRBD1,TGTGCCAGCAGCCGGGGACAGGGTTATCAGCCCCAGCATTTT,CASSRGQGYQPQHF
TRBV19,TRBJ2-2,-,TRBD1,TGTGCCAGTAGTAAAGACAGGGCCACCGGGGAGCTGTTTTTT,CASSKDRATGELFF
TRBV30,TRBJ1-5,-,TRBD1,TGTGCCTGGAGTAAGGGGGCGAATCAGCCCCAGCATTTT,CAWSKGANQPQHF